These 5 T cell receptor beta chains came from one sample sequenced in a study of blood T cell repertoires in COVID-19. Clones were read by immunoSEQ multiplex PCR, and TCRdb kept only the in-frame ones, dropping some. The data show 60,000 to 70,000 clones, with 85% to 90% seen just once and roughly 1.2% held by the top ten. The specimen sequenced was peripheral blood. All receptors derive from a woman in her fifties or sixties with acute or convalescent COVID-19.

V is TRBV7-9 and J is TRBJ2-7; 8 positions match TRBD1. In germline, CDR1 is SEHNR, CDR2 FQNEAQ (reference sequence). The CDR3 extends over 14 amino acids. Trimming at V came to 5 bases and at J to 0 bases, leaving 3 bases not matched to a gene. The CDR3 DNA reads TGTGCCAGCAGCGTTACAGGGGGCTCCTACGAGCAGTACGTC. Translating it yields CASSVTGGSYEQYV.

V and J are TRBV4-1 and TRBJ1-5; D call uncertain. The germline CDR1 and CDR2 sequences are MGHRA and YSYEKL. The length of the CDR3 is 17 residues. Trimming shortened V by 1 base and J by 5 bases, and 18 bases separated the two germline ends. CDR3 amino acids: CASSQVGGKKRDQPQHF. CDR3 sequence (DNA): TGCGCCAGCAGCCAAGTTGGAGGCAAGAAGAGAGATCAGCCCCAGCATTTT.

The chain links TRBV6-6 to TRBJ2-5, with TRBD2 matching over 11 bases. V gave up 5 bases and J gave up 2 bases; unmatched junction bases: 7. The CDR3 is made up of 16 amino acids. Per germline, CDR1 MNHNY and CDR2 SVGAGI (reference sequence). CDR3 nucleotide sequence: TGTGCCAGCAGTCTGTCACTAGCGGGGGCTCAAGAGACCCAGTACTTC. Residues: CASSLSLAGAQETQYF.

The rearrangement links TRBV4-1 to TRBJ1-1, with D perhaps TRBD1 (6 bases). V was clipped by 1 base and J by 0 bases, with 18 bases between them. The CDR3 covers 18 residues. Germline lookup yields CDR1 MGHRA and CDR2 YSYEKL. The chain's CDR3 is CASSQVGRNRAMNTEAFF. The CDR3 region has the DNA TGCGCCAGCAGCCAAGTGGGAAGGAACAGGGCTATGAACACTGAAGCTTTCTTT.

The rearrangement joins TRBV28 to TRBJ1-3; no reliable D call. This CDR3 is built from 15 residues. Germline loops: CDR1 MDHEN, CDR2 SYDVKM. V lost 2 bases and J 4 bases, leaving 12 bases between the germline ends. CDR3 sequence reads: CASSLIGVQGNTIYF. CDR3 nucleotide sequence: TGTGCCAGCAGTTTAATCGGGGTCCAGGGAAACACCATATATTTT.